This T cell receptor (beta chain) was retrieved from a study of neoadjuvant anti-PD-1 for oral cavity cancer. Broader study findings: Post-treatment tumors with larger preexisting clones showed more shrinkage.

The method was immunoSEQ multiplex PCR; TCRdb's version includes in-frame clones alone and lacks a portion of them. Among over 10,000 clones listed, roughly 60% were seen once. CDR3 size: 13 residues. CDR1 is SGHRS, CDR2 YFSETQ, per germline. V dropped 0 bases and J dropped 3 bases, with 6 bases sitting between them. As for this clone: What it binds is unknown.

The chain uses TRBV5-1 and TRBJ1-1, with D uncertain. The TCR comes from a person between 40 and 85 years old with oral cavity squamous cell carcinoma. The donor label of this sample is uncertain. The sequencing here drew on tumor tissue, taken before nivolumab (anti-PD-1) treatment. In DNA form, the CDR3 reads TGCGCCAGCAGCTTGGCTTACGACACTGAAGCTTTCTTT. It translates to CASSLAYDTEAFF.